Sequencing of this T cell receptor (beta chain) was carried out in a study of beta chain features in type 1 diabetes. Study background: There was similarity between patients and healthy donors in age, gender and cell yields.

V gave up 7 bases and J gave up 3 bases, with 15 bases separating them. The CDR3 totals 13 residues. Germline lookup yields CDR1 SQVTM and CDR2 ANQGSEA. As every portion of the isolated RNA was reverse transcribed, the sequencing read expressed TCRB transcripts. Repertoires were generated with immunoSEQ multiplex PCR, while TCRdb's copy carries only in-frame clones and drops some. The sample records 150,000 or so clones, approximately 9.2% being singletons. The receptor was derived from a man younger than 30 in good health. V is TRBV29-1 and J is TRBJ1-2; no definite D call. Sequencing was done on a sample of central memory CD4+ T cells from blood. CDR3 DNA: TGCAGCGCTAAGGACTTTACGGACTATGGCTACACCTTC. It specifies CSAKDFTDYGYTF. Together with reference TRBV29-1 and TRBJ1-2, the CDR3 gives the full variable domain: SAVISQKPSRDICQRGTSLTIQCQVDSQVTMMFWYRQQPGQSLTLIATANQGSEATYESGFVIDKFPISRPNLTFSTLTVSNMSPEDSSIYLCSAKDFTDYGYTFGSGTRLTVV.